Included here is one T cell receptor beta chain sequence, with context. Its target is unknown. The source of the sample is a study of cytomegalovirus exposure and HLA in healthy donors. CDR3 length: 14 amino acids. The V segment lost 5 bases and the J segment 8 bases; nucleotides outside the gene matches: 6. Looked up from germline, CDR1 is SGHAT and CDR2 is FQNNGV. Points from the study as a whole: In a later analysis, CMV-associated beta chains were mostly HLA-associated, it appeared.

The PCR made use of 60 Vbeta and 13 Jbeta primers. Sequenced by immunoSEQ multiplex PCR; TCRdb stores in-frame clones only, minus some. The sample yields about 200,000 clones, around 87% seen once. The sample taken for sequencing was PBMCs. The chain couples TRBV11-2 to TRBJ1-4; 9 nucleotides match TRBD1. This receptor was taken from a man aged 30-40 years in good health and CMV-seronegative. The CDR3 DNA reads TGTGCCAGCAGCCAACAGGGGGCCAGGGAAAAACTGTTTTTT. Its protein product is CASSQQGAREKLFF. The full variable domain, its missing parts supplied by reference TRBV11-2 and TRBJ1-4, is EAGVAQSPRYKIIEKRQSVAFWCNPISGHATLYWYQQILGQGPKLLIQFQNNGVVDDSQLPKDRFSAERLKGVDSTLKIQPAKLEDSAVYLCASSQQGAREKLFFGSGTQLSVL.